Listed here are 22 T cell receptor beta chains from one sample, sequenced in a study of shared clonotypes between healthy human individuals. Only in-frame clones appear in the TCRdb table, and some are missing; sequencing was by immunoSEQ multiplex PCR. This sample has 550,000 to 600,000 clones, with about 80% found just once. Input material: PBMCs. These receptors came from a woman in her forties in good health. Some clones in this sample may be carry-over from other donors' samples.

The CDR3, as DNA: TGTGCCAGCAGCATCGGGACGGGAGGCACTGAAGCTTTCTTT. Amino acids: CASSIGTGGTEAFF. The chain links TRBV7-9 to TRBJ1-1, with D perhaps matching TRBD1 (5 bases). The CDR3 extends over 14 amino acids. The V gene's germline CDR1 is SEHNR and CDR2 FQNEAQ (reference sequence). The V end was cut by 5 bases, the J end by 4 bases, with 14 bases between.

This clone was observed a handful of times. The genes are TRBV11-2 and TRBJ2-1; D may be TRBD2 (6 bases). Trimming took off 5 bases at V and 7 bases at J, with 12 bases between the two ends. The CDR3 spans 13 residues. In germline, CDR1 is SGHAT, CDR2 FQNNGV. In DNA, the CDR3 is TGTGCCAGCAGCAAACCGGGAGCAAATGAGCAGTTCTTC. This translates into CASSKPGANEQFF.

The chain links TRBV6-5 to TRBJ1-2; D remains ambiguous. V was clipped by 2 bases and J by 8 bases, with 21 bases between them. In germline, CDR1 is MNHEY, CDR2 SVGAGI. The CDR3 consists of 16 residues. The CDR3 loop is CASSYEVAEYVTGYTF. The CDR3 DNA reads as TGTGCCAGCAGTTACGAGGTCGCTGAGTACGTTACCGGCTACACCTTC.

In DNA form, the CDR3 reads TGTGCCTGGAGAGGAGGGAGGCTTAATGAGCAGTTCTTC. It translates to CAWRGGRLNEQFF. V gene TRBV30 combines with J gene TRBJ2-1; maybe TRBD2 (6 bases). This CDR3 has 13 amino acids. V was clipped by 3 bases and J by 7 bases, with 13 bases between them. CDR1 is GTSNPN, CDR2 SVGIG, per germline (reference sequence).

This clone has only a few counts. The chain joins TRBV9 to TRBJ1-1; D is uncertain. CDR3 length: 15 residues. Trimming shortened V by 5 bases and J by 8 bases, and 22 bases separated the two germline ends. Germline-derived CDR1 and CDR2 are SGDLS and YYNGEE. In nucleotides, the CDR3 is TGTGCCAGCAGTGCTACAGTTAATGCGGGCGTAGAAGCTTTCTTT. It yields the protein CASSATVNAGVEAFF.

The sample holds one count of this clone. This chain uses TRBV6-6 with TRBJ2-5; D is possibly TRBD2 (7 bases). The CDR3 spans 16 residues. CDR1 and CDR2 (germline): MNHNY, SVGAGI (reference sequence). V was pared by 2 bases and J by 5 bases, with 18 bases between. The CDR3 coding sequence is TGTGCCAGCAGTTACAGGGGGGGGACGTTAGGGGAGACCCAGTACTTC. Protein product: CASSYRGGTLGETQYF.

The rearrangement links TRBV11-3 to TRBJ2-7, with 9 bases matching TRBD2. The CDR3 length is 15 residues. J gave up 4 bases and V 1 base, and 5 bases lay outside the gene matches. Germline CDR1 SGHNT, CDR2 YENEEA. The CDR3 loop reads CASSLGGGARYEQYF. In DNA, the CDR3 is TGTGCCAGCAGCTTAGGCGGGGGGGCCCGTTACGAGCAGTACTTC. Full variable domain (remainder filled in from reference TRBV11-3 and TRBJ2-7): EAGVVQSPRYKIIEKKQPVAFWCNPISGHNTLYWYLQNLGQGPELLIRYENEEAVDDSQLPKDRFSAERLKGVDSTLKIQPAELGDSAVYLCASSLGGGARYEQYFGPGTRLTVT.

Of note for this clone: The sample carries other DNA sequences with the same CDR3. This rearrangement joins TRBV19 to TRBJ2-1; maybe TRBD2 (6 bases). Germline CDR1 is LNHDA and CDR2 is SQIVND (reference sequence). This CDR3 is built from 13 residues. Trimming removed 4 bases at V and 4 bases at J, with 8 bases between. CDR3 residues: CASSSGEYNEQFF. The CDR3 bases are TGTGCCAGTAGTAGCGGGGAATACAATGAGCAGTTCTTC.

The CDR3 spells CASSTGRNQPQHF. Here the CDR3 DNA reads TGTGCCAGCTCGACAGGGCGGAATCAGCCCCAGCATTTT. The chain carries TRBV6-5 and TRBJ1-5; 7 bases line up with TRBD1. The CDR3 totals 13 residues. The J segment lost 4 bases and the V segment lost 8 bases, leaving 5 bases of the junction unmatched. From germline, CDR1 is MNHEY and CDR2 SVGAGI.

This clone was detected only a few times. The chain joins TRBV10-3 to TRBJ1-1; 7 bases match TRBD1. Germline CDR1 is ENHRY and CDR2 is SYGVKD. J lost 2 bases, V lost 7 bases, and 13 bases had no gene match. The CDR3 runs to 16 residues. The CDR3 bases are TGTGCCATCACTCATGGTCAGACAGGGATAAACACTGAAGCTTTCTTT. It encodes CAITHGQTGINTEAFF.

The chain has TRBV5-4 and TRBJ2-1, with 9 positions matching TRBD2. Germline trimming cut 4 bases from V and 4 bases from J; bases unmatched to any gene: 6. Germline V CDR1 and CDR2: SGHNT, YYREEE (reference sequence). The CDR3 is 15 amino acids. The CDR3: CASSETSGTYNEQFF. The CDR3 bases are TGTGCCAGCAGCGAGACTAGCGGTACTTACAATGAGCAGTTCTTC.

CDR3 sequence: CASSLGQGQLAVNTGELFF. The CDR3 nucleotides are TGCGCCAGCAGCTTGGGGCAGGGTCAGCTAGCGGTGAACACCGGGGAGCTGTTTTTT. V gene TRBV5-1 combines with J gene TRBJ2-2, with TRBD2 matching over 7 bases. Germline CDR1 SGHRS, CDR2 YFSETQ. The CDR3 is made up of 19 amino acids. J gave up 1 base and V 0 bases, and 12 bases lay outside the gene matches.

The chain joins TRBV5-4 to TRBJ2-1; no clear D. Trimming shortened V by 2 bases and J by 9 bases, and 12 bases separated the two germline ends. CDR1 and CDR2 (germline): SGHNT, YYREEE (reference sequence). The CDR3 is 13 residues long. The CDR3 DNA is TGTGCCAGCAGCTTCACCGGCGCCCTTGAGCAGTTCTTC. Its translation: CASSFTGALEQFF.

This sequence joins TRBV6-1 and TRBJ2-1; 9 bases are shared with TRBD2. Per germline, CDR1 MNHNS and CDR2 SASEGT. The CDR3 consists of 14 residues. V was pared by 7 bases and J by 6 bases, with 7 bases of the junction left unmatched. DNA for the CDR3: TGTGCCAGCACCCCGGGACTAGCAAGCAATGAGCAGTTCTTC. Translation: CASTPGLASNEQFF.

This clone was found a few times. This chain joins TRBV7-8 and TRBJ1-1; maybe TRBD1 (5 bases). The germline V and J ends were trimmed by 1 base and 11 bases, with 26 bases remaining between them. Germline lookup yields CDR1 SGHVS and CDR2 FQNEAQ. The CDR3 is 17 residues long. The CDR3 reads CASSLVLVGLPLSGAFF. The CDR3 DNA sequence: TGTGCCAGCAGCTTAGTGTTAGTGGGACTCCCTCTTAGTGGGGCTTTCTTT.

CDR3 DNA sequence: TGTGCCAGTAGTATTCTCCGGGAAATTGATGGCTACACCTTC. It is translated as CASSILREIDGYTF. The chain uses TRBV19 and TRBJ1-2; D unresolved. V was clipped by 3 bases and J by 6 bases, with 14 bases between them. CDR1 LNHDA and CDR2 SQIVND come from the germline V gene (reference sequence). The CDR3 extends over 14 amino acids.

The V gene is TRBV6-6, the J gene TRBJ2-3; D is undetermined. With 1 base removed from V and 6 bases from J, the gap between germline ends came to 8 bases. Germline V gives CDR1 MNHNY, CDR2 SVGAGI (reference sequence). The CDR3 spans 13 residues. The CDR3 nucleotides are TGTGCCAGCAGTTACTTAGCTTTCGATACGCAGTATTTT. As protein: CASSYLAFDTQYF.

The chain uses TRBV7-2 and TRBJ2-1, with D tentatively TRBD1 (5 bases). CDR3 length equals 16 residues. The V gene's germline CDR1 is SGHTA and CDR2 FQGNSA. V lost 1 base, J lost 4 bases, and 14 bases lay in between. The CDR3 nucleotides are TGTGCCAGCAGCTTAGAGGGGCGAGTGGGGTACAATGAGCAGTTCTTC. Translated, it gives CASSLEGRVGYNEQFF.

V is TRBV19 and J is TRBJ2-1; D unresolved. This CDR3 spans 15 amino acids. Germline values: CDR1 LNHDA, CDR2 SQIVND (reference sequence). V was pared by 5 bases and J by 4 bases, with 15 bases between. The CDR3 loop is CASSVKIQKYNEQFF. The DNA for the CDR3 is TGTGCCAGTAGTGTAAAGATCCAGAAATACAATGAGCAGTTCTTC.

The chain combines TRBV7-2 with TRBJ1-3, with TRBD1 matching over 8 bases. V was clipped by 4 bases and J by 2 bases; unmatched bases: 4. Germline V gives CDR1 SGHTA, CDR2 FQGNSA. The CDR3 contains 15 residues. The CDR3, as DNA: TGTGCCAGCAGCTCTATGACAGGGGCTGGAAACACCATATATTTT. It specifies CASSSMTGAGNTIYF.

The table lists this clone with a few counts. The chain combines TRBV19 with TRBJ1-5; the D gene is possibly TRBD1 (6 bases). The V end was cut by 10 bases, the J end by 3 bases, with 13 bases between. The CDR3 sequence is 13 residues long. CDR1 LNHDA and CDR2 SQIVND come from the germline V gene (reference sequence). The chain's CDR3 is CATSGQYNQPQHF. For the CDR3, the DNA is TGTGCCACCTCCGGACAGTACAATCAGCCCCAGCATTTT.

This clone was picked up one time. Other DNA sequences within the sample encode an identical CDR3. The chain carries TRBV19 and TRBJ2-7; D call uncertain. Trimming cost V 0 bases and J 3 bases, with 6 bases left between them. The V gene's germline CDR1 is LNHDA and CDR2 SQIVND (reference sequence). The CDR3 totals 13 residues. In DNA form, the CDR3 reads TGTGCCAGTAGTATAGATCCCCGCTACGAGCAGTACTTC. Protein product: CASSIDPRYEQYF.